This T cell receptor (beta chain) was retrieved from a study of cytomegalovirus exposure and HLA in healthy donors. Germline CDR1 SGHDN, CDR2 FVKESK. The CDR3 sequence is 11 residues long. V was pared by 9 bases and J by 0 bases, with 5 bases between. Study observations and caveats: An analysis done earlier found most TCR beta V segments productive about 87% or about 30% of the time. Reports described diagnosis of cytomegalovirus status by the classifier as highly specific and sensitive.

A remark on this clone: The antigen is unknown.

The PCR employed 60 Vbeta primers together with 13 Jbeta primers. In the study's own analysis: Tens of millions of unique TCR beta chains, about 10 million of them shared, were counted by a later analysis. The protocol was immunoSEQ multiplex PCR, while the TCRdb copy is restricted to in-frame clones and leaves out a portion. V and J calls and clone size are as listed in that table; D and trimming were resolved from the DNA. The sample contains some 110,000 clones, roughly 9% of which appear only once. What was sequenced was PBMCs. This TCR came from a man in his thirties or forties in good health and CMV-seronegative. The chain combines TRBV14 with TRBJ2-5, with D hard to call. The CDR3 bases are TGTGCCAGGACACACCAAGAGACCCAGTACTTC. It encodes CARTHQETQYF.